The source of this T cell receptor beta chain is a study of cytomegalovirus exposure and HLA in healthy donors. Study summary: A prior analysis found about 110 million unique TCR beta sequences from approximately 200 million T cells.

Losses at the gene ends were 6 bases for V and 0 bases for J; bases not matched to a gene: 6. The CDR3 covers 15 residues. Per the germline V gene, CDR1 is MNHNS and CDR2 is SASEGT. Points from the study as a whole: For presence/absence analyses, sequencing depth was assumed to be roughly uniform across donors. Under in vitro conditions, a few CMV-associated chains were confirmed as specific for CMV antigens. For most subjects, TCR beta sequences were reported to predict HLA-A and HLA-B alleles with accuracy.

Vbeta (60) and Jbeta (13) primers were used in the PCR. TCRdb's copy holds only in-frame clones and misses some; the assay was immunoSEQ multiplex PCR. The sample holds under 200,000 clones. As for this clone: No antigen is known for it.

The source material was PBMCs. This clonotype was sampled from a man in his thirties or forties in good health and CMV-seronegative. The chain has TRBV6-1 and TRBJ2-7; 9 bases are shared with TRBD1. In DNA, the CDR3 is TGTGCCAGCAGAACCGGGACAGGGACCTCCTACGAGCAGTACTTC. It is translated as CASRTGTGTSYEQYF.